These T cell receptor beta chains were read from a single sample in a study of shared clonotypes between healthy human individuals. Profiling relied on immunoSEQ multiplex PCR, and the TCRdb table lists in-frame clones only, not all of them. The table has roughly 2,000,000 clones, 80% to 95% seen once. Source material: naive CD8+ T cells from PBMCs. The receptors derive from a young man in good health. Some clones in this sample may be carry-over from other donors' samples. Both conserved end residues are part of each CDR3.

TRBV7-9	TRBJ2-7	CASSLYAGGVYEQYF
TRBV7-9	TRBJ2-3	CASSLGGRGVITDTQYF
TRBV4-3	TRBJ1-4	CASSQGTGVEEKLFF
TRBV7-9	TRBJ2-7	CASSLGQGAYEQYF
TRBV10-3	TRBJ2-7	CAISEPFPGTGMGDEQYF
TRBV10-3	TRBJ2-1	CAISGTSGYNEQFF
TRBV19	TRBJ1-2	CASINDSYGYTF
TRBV10-3	TRBJ2-2	CAIKGSGDTGELFF
TRBV7-9	TRBJ1-4	CASSLLGGAFNEKLFF
TRBV5-1	TRBJ2-2	CASRYSGKTGELFF
TRBV7-3	TRBJ2-7	CASSLGAEQYF
TRBV28	TRBJ2-5	CASSFRDRVLRETQYF
TRBV27	TRBJ2-7	CASSLVSPGHLLASYEQYF
TRBV4-3	TRBJ2-2	CASSYGSPSGELFF
TRBV14	TRBJ2-5	CASSQKGSFETQYF
TRBV5-1	TRBJ1-1	CASSLGGGPTEAFF
TRBV6-6	TRBJ1-2	CASSYTRVNYGYTF
TRBV9	TRBJ2-5	CASSAPLVGANPETQYF
TRBV7-6	TRBJ2-7	CASSRLAGGIGEQYF
TRBV9	TRBJ1-2	CASSPHGLTNYGYTF
TRBV21-1	TRBJ1-2	CASSAKGQTNWPRNYGYTF
TRBV7-9	TRBJ2-7	CASSPGTVDSYEQYF
TRBV9	TRBJ2-6	CASSVPDGPGANVLTF
TRBV9	TRBJ2-7	CASSAGPGYEQYF
TRBV7-8	TRBJ2-7	CASSASSGNSYEQYF
TRBV13	TRBJ1-2	CASSSHGDSGGYYGYTF
TRBV11-1	TRBJ1-1	CASSLPGKKEVGEAFF
TRBV7-9	TRBJ1-2	CASSPTRGNGYTF
TRBV28	TRBJ2-7	CASHARDSYEQYF
TRBV5-1	TRBJ1-1	CASRLTDRDYTEAFF
TRBV9	TRBJ2-3	CASSRTSGSADTQYF
TRBV5-1	TRBJ2-3	CASSLRGALSTDTQYF
TRBV28	TRBJ2-7	CASSPWTSGSREQYF
TRBV29-1	TRBJ2-5	CSAPLGGPQETQYF
TRBV6-5	TRBJ2-3	CASSYGLAGQNTQYF
TRBV6-6	TRBJ1-2	CASSPGWGYGYTF
TRBV5-5	TRBJ2-7	CASTTWGYSYEQYF
TRBV9	TRBJ2-7	CASSSGRDEQYF
TRBV28	TRBJ2-7	CASSFQSSYEQYF
TRBV27	TRBJ2-7	CASSEGTGFLEQYF
TRBV6-6	TRBJ2-2	CASSGLRLAAGELFF
TRBV29-1	TRBJ2-5	CSVGQAGQETQYF